The 31 T cell receptor beta chains listed next were all sequenced from one sample in a study of OX40 agonist ivuxolimab in advanced cancers. Sequenced by immunoSEQ multiplex PCR; TCRdb stores in-frame clones only, minus some. The sample has roughly 65,000 clones, 87% seen once; the top ten hold about 0.37%. The sample in question was CD4+ or CD8+ T cells sorted from blood, obtained in a trial of the OX40 agonist ivuxolimab. The receptors originated from an adult with an advanced solid tumor such as melanoma, head and neck, liver or kidney cancer.

The chain combines TRBV5-1 with TRBJ2-4; TRBD2 agrees at 8 bases. This CDR3 is built from 16 residues. The junction had 10 bases not matched to a gene; V was cut back by 4 bases and J by 4 bases. CDR1 is SGHRS, CDR2 YFSETQ, per germline. The CDR3 region is CASSRGPSGSKNIQYF. The CDR3 DNA sequence: TGCGCCAGCAGCCGAGGACCTAGCGGGTCGAAAAACATTCAGTACTTC.

The V call is TRBV27, the J call TRBJ2-7; D is undetermined. This CDR3 contains 14 residues. V was pared by 5 bases and J by 0 bases, with 11 bases between. Germline V lookup: CDR1 MNHEY, CDR2 SMNVEV (reference sequence). The CDR3 loop reads CASSGPLGSYEQYF. For the CDR3, the DNA is TGTGCCAGCAGTGGCCCCTTGGGCTCCTACGAGCAGTACTTC.

Written as DNA, the CDR3 is TGTGCCAGCAGCATAGGGGGCGGGGGTAATGAAAAACTGTTTTTT. This encodes CASSIGGGGNEKLFF. This chain connects TRBV6-5 to TRBJ1-4; 7 bases map to TRBD1. This CDR3 is built from 15 residues. V lost 6 bases to trimming and J lost 4 bases; unmatched junction nucleotides: 8. Germline V gene sequence: CDR1 MNHEY, CDR2 SVGAGI.

This clone occurred a few times. The chain couples TRBV5-1 to TRBJ2-1; 9 nucleotides match TRBD2. The V gene's germline CDR1 is SGHRS and CDR2 YFSETQ. This CDR3 comprises 19 residues. Trimming at V came to 2 bases and at J to 2 bases, leaving 14 bases not matched to a gene. The CDR3 bases are TGCGCCAGCAGCTTCCAGCGGGGGGAACCCCGGAATCCCTACAATGAGCAGTTCTTC. Encoded protein: CASSFQRGEPRNPYNEQFF.

As for this clone: The junction does not match germline at one end; this may be a read error. V is TRBV7-7 and J is TRBJ2-3, with D maybe TRBD1 (6 bases). Looked up from germline, CDR1 is SSHAT and CDR2 is FNYEAQ (reference sequence). The CDR3 runs to 13 residues. CDR3 nucleotides: TGTGCTAGCAGCTCAGGGGCCCCAGATACGCAGTATTTT. Residues: CASSSGAPDTQYF.

This chain connects TRBV10-2 to TRBJ2-1; 7 bases agree with TRBD1. CDR3 length: 14 residues. Losses at the gene ends were 8 bases for V and 6 bases for J; bases not matched to a gene: 10. CDR1 and CDR2 (germline): WSHSY, SAAADI. CDR3 residues: CASETGNLINEQFF. CDR3 bases: TGCGCCAGCGAGACAGGGAATCTCATCAATGAGCAGTTCTTC.

The chain recombines TRBV29-1 with TRBJ2-2, with D perhaps matching TRBD1 (5 bases). Trimming removed 4 bases at V and 6 bases at J, with 12 bases between. This CDR3 is 13 amino acids long. Germline V gene lookup returns CDR1 SQVTM and CDR2 ANQGSEA. The CDR3 protein is CSVVLQVPGELFF. CDR3 coding DNA: TGCAGCGTTGTGCTACAGGTTCCCGGGGAGCTGTTTTTT.

The J gene is TRBJ2-7, the V gene TRBV7-2, with D unclear. V was shortened by 2 bases and J by 4 bases, with 6 bases between the two germline ends. Germline CDR1 is SGHTA and CDR2 is FQGNSA. This CDR3 is 12 amino acids long. CDR3 protein: CASSLLKYEQYF. Here the CDR3 DNA reads TGTGCCAGCAGCTTACTAAAGTACGAGCAGTACTTC.

This chain joins TRBV11-2 and TRBJ1-2, with 7 nucleotides matching TRBD1. The V gene end was trimmed by 0 bases and the J gene end by 8 bases; junction bases not matched to a gene: 9. This CDR3 spans 15 amino acids. Germline values: CDR1 SGHAT, CDR2 FQNNGV. For the CDR3, the DNA is TGTGCCAGCAGCTTAGAACGGAGCAGGGGGAAAGGCTACACCTTC. It specifies CASSLERSRGKGYTF.

The J gene is TRBJ1-6, the V gene TRBV5-1; D remains ambiguous. Germline V lookup: CDR1 SGHRS, CDR2 YFSETQ. With 2 bases removed from V and 5 bases from J, the gap between germline ends came to 14 bases. The CDR3 runs to 16 residues. This CDR3 is CASSLASRTHNSPLHF. CDR3 coding DNA: TGCGCCAGCAGCTTAGCCAGTCGAACCCATAATTCACCCCTCCACTTT.

The chain links TRBV5-8 to TRBJ1-2, with a possible D match to TRBD1 (5 bases). Between the trimmed V and J ends, which lost 0 bases and 7 bases, there was a span of 16 bases. The CDR3 sequence is 15 residues long. Looked up from germline, CDR1 is SGHTS and CDR2 is YDEGEE. Here the CDR3 reads CASSLVNGGRSGYTF. The CDR3, as DNA: TGTGCCAGCAGCTTGGTTAACGGGGGAAGGTCTGGCTACACCTTC.

CDR3 protein: CSAEDDLYTF. The CDR3 DNA is TGCAGCGCTGAGGATGATCTCTACACCTTC. The J gene is TRBJ1-2, the V gene TRBV29-1; D is uncertain. This CDR3 comprises 10 residues. Germline-derived CDR1 and CDR2 are SQVTM and ANQGSEA. V was trimmed by 7 bases and J by 10 bases, leaving 13 bases between them. Drawing the rest from reference TRBV29-1 and TRBJ1-2, the complete variable domain is SAVISQKPSRDICQRGTSLTIQCQVDSQVTMMFWYRQQPGQSLTLIATANQGSEATYESGFVIDKFPISRPNLTFSTLTVSNMSPEDSSIYLCSAEDDLYTFGSGTRLTVV.

This chain joins TRBV7-2 and TRBJ1-2; TRBD1 agrees at 7 bases. The V gene end was trimmed by 1 base and the J gene end by 6 bases; junction bases not matched to a gene: 11. This CDR3 is built from 16 residues. Germline V gene sequence: CDR1 SGHTA, CDR2 FQGNSA. CDR3 residues: CASSLEWSYRGHGYTF. The CDR3 coding sequence is TGTGCCAGCAGCTTAGAATGGTCCTACAGGGGCCATGGCTACACCTTC.

The chain has TRBV6-5 and TRBJ1-1; D is possibly TRBD1 (5 bases). Per germline, CDR1 MNHEY and CDR2 SVGAGI. The germline V and J ends were trimmed by 10 bases and 0 bases, with 12 bases remaining between them. This CDR3 contains 13 residues. The CDR3 loop is CATHRQLNTEAFF. In DNA, the CDR3 is TGTGCCACCCACAGACAGCTGAACACTGAAGCTTTCTTT.

The V gene is TRBV7-8, the J gene TRBJ1-6, with TRBD1 identical over 9 bases. J gave up 7 bases and V 6 bases, and 10 bases lay outside the gene matches. The CDR3 has 16 amino acids. CDR1 and CDR2 (germline): SGHVS, FQNEAQ. Here the CDR3 DNA reads TGTGCCAGCAGGAGTTTACCCGGGACAGGGAATTCACCCCTCCACTTT. Protein sequence: CASRSLPGTGNSPLHF.

This clone came up once. V and J are TRBV29-1 and TRBJ1-2; D gene ambiguous. Germline CDR1 reads SQVTM; CDR2 reads ANQGSEA. CDR3 length: 13 residues. Trimming shortened V by 6 bases and J by 6 bases, and 17 bases separated the two germline ends. CDR3 nucleotides: TGCAGCGTGACCAGAGCGGGAAGGGATGGCTACACCTTC. Its protein product is CSVTRAGRDGYTF.

The genes are TRBV19 and TRBJ2-7, with D perhaps matching TRBD1 (6 bases). Germline V gene sequence: CDR1 LNHDA, CDR2 SQIVND (reference sequence). The CDR3 totals 13 residues. The ends were cut back, 5 bases at V and 2 bases at J, with 10 bases in the middle. This chain's CDR3 is CASSGDRTYEQYF. The CDR3 DNA follows: TGTGCCAGTAGTGGCGACAGGACCTACGAGCAGTACTTC.

This clone showed up just a few times. The rearrangement links TRBV7-2 to TRBJ1-6; D perhaps matches TRBD1 (6 bases). V was pared by 4 bases and J by 9 bases, with 16 bases between. There are 15 residues in the CDR3. Looked up from germline, CDR1 is SGHTA and CDR2 is FQGNSA. CDR3 loop: CASSSLQGTGSPLHF. The CDR3 nucleotides read TGTGCCAGCAGCTCGCTTCAGGGGACCGGTTCACCCCTCCACTTT.

V and J are TRBV5-1 and TRBJ1-1; 8 bases fit TRBD1. The length of the CDR3 is 17 residues. The germline V gene encodes CDR1 SGHRS and CDR2 YFSETQ. V trimming: 3 bases; J trimming: 4 bases; junction bases outside the gene matches: 14. CDR3 DNA sequence: TGCGCCAGCAGCTCACGGACAGGGATGGGGAGGGCCACTGAAGCTTTCTTT. Its protein is CASSSRTGMGRATEAFF.

This chain links TRBV18 with TRBJ2-2, with D maybe TRBD1 (6 bases). The CDR3 is 14 amino acids. Trimming left V 3 bases short and J 5 bases short, with 10 bases between. CDR1 and CDR2 (germline): KGHSH, LQKENI. Here the CDR3 reads CASSPEQGTGELFF. DNA for the CDR3: TGTGCCAGCTCACCGGAACAGGGAACCGGGGAGCTGTTTTTT. The full variable domain, completed using reference TRBV18 and TRBJ2-2, is NAGVMQNPRHLVRRRGQEARLRCSPMKGHSHVYWYRQLPEEGLKFMVYLQKENIIDESGMPKERFSAEFPKEGPSILRIQQVVRGDSAAYFCASSPEQGTGELFFGEGSRLTVL.

The chain links TRBV7-9 to TRBJ2-1, with D possibly TRBD2 on 6 matching bases. The germline CDR1 and CDR2 sequences are SEHNR and FQNEAQ (reference sequence). The V and J ends lost 2 bases and 7 bases respectively, with 9 bases between them. This CDR3 spans 13 amino acids. The CDR3 DNA sequence: TGTGCCAGCAGCTTATCAGGGAGGAATGAGCAGTTCTTC. Translating it yields CASSLSGRNEQFF.

The chain carries TRBV18 and TRBJ1-4; D gene uncertain. CDR1 is KGHSH, CDR2 LQKENI, per germline. The CDR3 extends over 13 amino acids. With 2 bases removed from V and 3 bases from J, the gap between germline ends came to 4 bases. The CDR3 DNA reads as TGTGCCAGCTCACCAGGGGCTAATGAAAAACTGTTTTTT. Protein product: CASSPGANEKLFF.

The V and J genes are TRBV6-6 and TRBJ1-4; 8 bases line up with TRBD1. The CDR3 is 15 residues long. CDR1 and CDR2 from the germline V gene are MNHNY and SVGAGI (reference sequence). Trimming cost V 2 bases and J 8 bases; bases outside gene matches: 7. The CDR3 protein is CASSYPQGAGEKLFF. The DNA of the CDR3 is TGTGCCAGCAGTTACCCTCAGGGGGCTGGGGAAAAACTGTTTTTT.

The rearrangement joins TRBV15 to TRBJ1-1; 8 nucleotides agree with TRBD1. Germline V gene lookup returns CDR1 LNHNV and CDR2 YYDKDF (reference sequence). The CDR3 totals 14 residues. Losses at the gene ends were 4 bases for V and 2 bases for J; bases not matched to a gene: 3. Written as DNA, the CDR3 is TGTGCCACCAGCACGGACAGGGCAAACACTGAAGCTTTCTTT. Translating it yields CATSTDRANTEAFF. Together with reference TRBV15 and TRBJ1-1, the CDR3 gives the full variable domain: DAMVIQNPRYQVTQFGKPVTLSCSQTLNHNVMYWYQQKSSQAPKLLFHYYDKDFNNEADTPDNFQSRRPNTSFCFLDIRSPGLGDTAMYLCATSTDRANTEAFFGQGTRLTVV.

This chain uses TRBV29-1 with TRBJ1-1, with D perhaps matching TRBD1 (6 bases). The CDR3 loop spans 14 amino acids. V gave up 5 bases and J gave up 3 bases, with 16 bases separating them. Looked up from germline, CDR1 is SQVTM and CDR2 is ANQGSEA. The CDR3 sequence is CSVYGGRGDTEAFF. CDR3 sequence (DNA): TGCAGCGTTTATGGGGGGCGCGGGGACACTGAAGCTTTCTTT.

This rearrangement joins TRBV27 to TRBJ1-2; 9 bases line up with TRBD1. Trimming removed 2 bases from V and 4 bases from J; junction bases left unmatched: 2. There are 14 residues in the CDR3. Germline V gene data show CDR1 as MNHEY and CDR2 as SMNVEV (reference sequence). CDR3 sequence: CASSLDRGTYGYTF. The CDR3, as DNA: TGTGCCAGCAGTTTAGACAGGGGGACCTATGGCTACACCTTC.

The chain carries TRBV27 and TRBJ2-7; no clear D. Between the trimmed V and J ends, which lost 8 bases and 2 bases, there was a span of 16 bases. The CDR3 is 14 amino acids. Germline CDR1 is MNHEY and CDR2 is SMNVEV (reference sequence). This CDR3 is CASGVSGRTYEQYF. The CDR3 nucleotides read TGTGCCAGCGGGGTTTCCGGGCGCACCTACGAGCAGTACTTC.

The genes are TRBV5-1 and TRBJ2-4; D unclear. CDR1 SGHRS and CDR2 YFSETQ come from the germline V gene. V was shortened by 0 bases and J by 10 bases, with 11 bases between the two germline ends. The CDR3 is 13 amino acids. The CDR3 coding sequence is TGCGCCAGCAGCTTGGCGAGCCGGTCGATTCAGTACTTC. It codes for CASSLASRSIQYF.

The chain recombines TRBV11-2 with TRBJ2-3; possibly TRBD1 for D (6 bases). The V end lost 0 bases, the J end lost 4 bases, and 17 bases lay between the germline ends. CDR1 is SGHAT and CDR2 is FQNNGV in the germline V gene. This CDR3 region has 17 residues. Written as DNA, the CDR3 is TGTGCCAGCAGCTTAGAATGGCCGGGACAAAGGTCAGATACGCAGTATTTT. Translation: CASSLEWPGQRSDTQYF.

The chain is built from TRBV18 and TRBJ2-4; TRBD1 aligns across 9 bases. This CDR3 comprises 15 residues. V shed 3 bases, J shed 5 bases, and the junction held 5 bases outside the gene matches. Germline V lookup: CDR1 KGHSH, CDR2 LQKENI. The CDR3 DNA follows: TGTGCCAGCTCACCTCCGGGACAGGGACAAAACATTCAGTACTTC. This gives the protein CASSPPGQGQNIQYF.

This clone was detected once. The chain combines TRBV7-9 with TRBJ1-4; D uncertain. The CDR3 extends over 12 amino acids. CDR1 and CDR2 from the germline V gene are SEHNR and FQNEAQ (reference sequence). Deletions cut 6 bases from V and 7 bases from J, with 9 bases between. CDR3 DNA sequence: TGTGCCAGCAGTCCCCAATTTGAAAAACTGTTTTTT. Its translation is CASSPQFEKLFF.